This T cell receptor (beta chain) was sequenced in a study of T-cell memory formation after mild COVID-19. Looked up from germline, CDR1 is SGHTA and CDR2 is FQGTGA. This CDR3 is built from 20 residues. Losses at the gene ends were 3 bases for V and 2 bases for J; bases not matched to a gene: 13. TCRdb re-called the 5' RACE reads through MiXCR, storing one row per CDR3 protein. The table includes 150,000 to 200,000 distinct CDR3 sequences, approximately 18% detected once. This sequence originates from a man between 18 and 35 years old who had mild COVID-19 (a few samples of this study predate the infection). Cell type and time point are not known. The chain employs TRBV7-3 and TRBJ2-6; 10 positions agree with TRBD1. Sequences were obtained from PBMCs or a T cell subset sorted from them (not recorded which). Written as DNA, the CDR3 is TGTGCCAGCAGCTTTGGTGGCCCCGGGACAGGGGTCCCTGGGGCCAACGTCCTGACTTTC. Its protein product is CASSFGGPGTGVPGANVLTF.